The 2 T cell receptor beta chains in this list originate from one sample, sequenced in a study of T-cell memory formation after mild COVID-19. TCRdb recomputed calls from the 5' RACE reads with MiXCR, one row per CDR3 protein. The data contain tens of thousands of distinct CDR3 sequences, more than 12% of them singletons. The sample consisted of PBMCs or a T cell subset sorted from them (not recorded which). All receptors derive from a man between 18 and 29 years old who had mild COVID-19 (a few samples of this study predate the infection). Cell type and time point are not known.

In its sample, this clonotype was seen a few times. The chain uses TRBV6-5 and TRBJ2-2; 8 bases agree with TRBD2. This CDR3 contains 17 residues. Germline V gene lookup returns CDR1 MNHEY and CDR2 SVGAGI. V gave up 0 bases and J gave up 0 bases; unmatched junction bases: 3. The CDR3 DNA reads as TGTGCCAGCAGTTACTCCCGACTAGCGTCGAACACCGGGGAGCTGTTTTTT. It is translated as CASSYSRLASNTGELFF.

This clonotype has more than one count but fewer than ten. This rearrangement joins TRBV7-9 to TRBJ1-2, with D unclear. CDR3 length: 15 amino acids. The V and J ends lost 0 bases and 2 bases respectively, with 10 bases between them. Per germline, CDR1 SEHNR and CDR2 FQNEAQ (reference sequence). This CDR3 reads CASSLAGSPNYGYTF. CDR3 in DNA: TGTGCCAGCAGCTTAGCTGGCAGTCCCAACTATGGCTACACCTTC.